A single sample gave rise to the 30 T cell receptor beta chains below, sequenced in a study of blood T cells in healthy people across ages (dated by TCRdb to about 2015). To prepare the library, 5' RACE was applied. Sequenced using an Illumina HiSeq 2500. A second PCR of 7 to 11 cycles was performed with a sample-barcoded 5' primer and a J-beta primer mix. In-frame beta chains were kept once TCRdb had trimmed the public reads at Q25 with fastp and called clones with MiXCR. Each entry merges the rows of one CDR3 protein and shows their most common DNA and genes. The sample has about 830,000 distinct CDR3 sequences on record, approximately 59% of them singletons. The top ten constitute 25% to 35% of the sample. The sequenced sample consisted of blood. The receptors here all came from a man between 25 and 39 years old in good health.

The chain employs TRBV19 and TRBJ2-6; 9 positions match TRBD1. V gave up 4 bases and J gave up 2 bases; unmatched junction bases: 3. Germline V gives CDR1 LNHDA, CDR2 SQIVND (reference sequence). This CDR3 contains 16 residues. The CDR3 region is CASSNRGLAGANVLTF. The CDR3 DNA reads TGTGCCAGTAGTAACAGGGGGCTAGCTGGGGCCAACGTCCTGACTTTC. Based on the CDR3 plus reference TRBV19 and TRBJ2-6, the full variable domain is DGGITQSPKYLFRKEGQNVTLSCEQNLNHDAMYWYRQDPGQGLRLIYYSQIVNDFQKGDIAEGYSVSREKKESFPLTVTSAQKNPTAFYLCASSNRGLAGANVLTFGAGSRLTVL.

The chain employs TRBV27 and TRBJ2-3; weak D call: TRBD1 (6 bases). The CDR3 spans 14 residues. The germline gives CDR1 MNHEY, CDR2 SMNVEV (reference sequence). V was cut by 8 bases and J by 0 bases, with 12 bases left in between. The CDR3 region is CASLPTGSTDTQYF. The CDR3 DNA follows: TGTGCCAGCCTTCCAACAGGGAGCACAGATACGCAGTATTTT.

The rearrangement joins TRBV7-3 to TRBJ1-2; 7 bases match TRBD1. Trimming removed 5 bases from V and 8 bases from J; junction bases left unmatched: 11. Germline V lookup: CDR1 SGHTA, CDR2 FQGTGA. The CDR3 has 14 amino acids. The DNA for the CDR3 is TGTGCCAGCAGCCGCGACAGGGAAAAATGGGGCTACACCTTC. This gives the protein CASSRDREKWGYTF.

The chain combines TRBV7-2 with TRBJ1-2; tentative D call: TRBD1 (5 bases). Per the germline V gene, CDR1 is SGHTA and CDR2 is FQGNSA. The CDR3 is made up of 14 amino acids. Trimming shortened V by 5 bases and J by 5 bases, and 15 bases separated the two germline ends. The CDR3 region is CASSPEAGRYGYTF. DNA for the CDR3: TGTGCCAGCAGCCCCGAGGCAGGGCGGTATGGCTACACCTTC. Combining the CDR3 with reference TRBV7-2 and TRBJ1-2 gives the whole variable domain GAGVSQSPSNKVTEKGKDVELRCDPISGHTALYWYRQSLGQGLEFLIYFQGNSAPDKSGLPSDRFSAERTGGSVSTLTIQRTQQEDSAVYLCASSPEAGRYGYTFGSGTRLTVV.

For the CDR3, the DNA is TGTGCCAGCAGTGCAGGCCAGACGGATCAGCCCCAGCATTTT. The encoded protein is CASSAGQTDQPQHF. This chain joins TRBV6-1 and TRBJ1-5; D uncertain. The V and J ends lost 4 bases and 5 bases respectively, with 12 bases between them. Germline-derived CDR1 and CDR2 are MNHNS and SASEGT. The CDR3 covers 14 residues.

The rearrangement uses TRBV7-2 and TRBJ2-5, with D tentatively TRBD1 (6 bases). The CDR3 totals 14 residues. Germline V lookup: CDR1 SGHTA, CDR2 FQGNSA. V lost 5 bases and J lost 2, with 12 bases in between. Written as DNA, the CDR3 is TGTGCCAGCAGCAACCCCGGACAGCAAGAGACCCAGTACTTC. This translates into CASSNPGQQETQYF.

The J gene is TRBJ1-6, the V gene TRBV5-6; maybe TRBD1 (6 bases). Germline CDR1 is SGHDT and CDR2 is YYEEEE. The CDR3 length is 15 residues. V shed 3 bases and J shed 6 bases, with 13 bases lying between them. The CDR3 is CASSWGAGLNSPLHF. DNA of the CDR3: TGTGCCAGCAGCTGGGGGGCAGGGCTTAATTCACCCCTCCACTTT.

This clonotype appeared once. The V gene is TRBV30, the J gene TRBJ2-1; a possible D gene is TRBD2 (6 bases). V was shortened by 5 bases and J by 6 bases, with 17 bases between the two germline ends. Per germline, CDR1 GTSNPN and CDR2 SVGIG (reference sequence). The CDR3 covers 14 residues. Written as DNA, the CDR3 is TGTGCCTGGGGAGGGGTAGCGCGGTCCAATGAGCAGTTCTTC. This encodes CAWGGVARSNEQFF. The whole variable domain, filled in from reference TRBV30 and TRBJ2-1, reads SQTIHQWPATLVQPVGSPLSLECTVEGTSNPNLYWYRQAAGRGLQLLFYSVGIGQISSEVPQNLSASRPQDRQFILSSKKLLLSDSGFYLCAWGGVARSNEQFFGPGTRLTVL.

J is TRBJ2-3 and V is TRBV4-2; TRBD2 matches 9 bases. V lost 6 bases to trimming and J lost 3 bases; unmatched junction nucleotides: 7. This CDR3 has 15 residues. The V gene's germline CDR1 is LGHNA and CDR2 YNFKEQ. The CDR3 is CASRSSGGRTDTQYF. The CDR3 DNA sequence: TGTGCCAGCAGGTCAAGCGGGGGGCGTACAGATACGCAGTATTTT.

The J gene is TRBJ1-6, the V gene TRBV28, with 9 bases fitting TRBD1. From germline, CDR1 is MDHEN and CDR2 SYDVKM. The CDR3 extends over 14 amino acids. V gave up 6 bases and J gave up 14 bases; unmatched junction bases: 11. The CDR3 loop is CASSPQGASFTLHF. CDR3 coding DNA: TGTGCCAGCAGCCCACAGGGGGCGTCCTTCACCCTCCACTTT.

CDR3 region: CASSLGDRQPQHF. Here the CDR3 DNA reads TGTGCCAGCAGCTTAGGGGATCGGCAGCCCCAGCATTTT. This chain joins TRBV7-6 and TRBJ1-5; no definite D call. V was pared by 1 base and J by 7 bases, with 8 bases between. There are 13 residues in the CDR3. The germline CDR1 and CDR2 sequences are SGHVS and FNYEAQ.

J is TRBJ2-3 and V is TRBV7-2; 9 positions match TRBD1. Germline assignment: CDR1 SGHTA and CDR2 FQGNSA. This CDR3 comprises 15 residues. V lost 2 bases and J lost 5; bases outside the gene matches: 5. In nucleotides, the CDR3 is TGTGCCAGCAGCTTACAGGGACAGGGAGAAGATACGCAGTATTTT. It specifies CASSLQGQGEDTQYF. Full variable domain (missing parts from reference TRBV7-2 and TRBJ2-3): GAGVSQSPSNKVTEKGKDVELRCDPISGHTALYWYRQSLGQGLEFLIYFQGNSAPDKSGLPSDRFSAERTGGSVSTLTIQRTQQEDSAVYLCASSLQGQGEDTQYFGPGTRLTVL.

The chain has TRBV6-5 and TRBJ2-5; the match to TRBD2 covers 11 bases. With 6 bases clipped from V and 3 bases from J, the junction kept 9 bases outside the gene matches. The CDR3 extends over 16 amino acids. The germline gives CDR1 MNHEY, CDR2 SVGAGI. The DNA of the CDR3 is TGTGCCAGCAGAAGTAGCGGGGGGGCCGGTGAAGAGACCCAGTACTTC. This sequence encodes CASRSSGGAGEETQYF.

In this sample, this clonotype turned up many times. The chain employs TRBV12-3 or TRBV12-4 and TRBJ1-5, with D uncertain. V was cut by 1 base and J by 0 bases, with 4 bases left in between. There are 14 residues in the CDR3. CDR3 sequence reads: CASSLESSNQPQHF. CDR3 bases: TGTGCCAGCAGTTTAGAGTCTAGCAATCAGCCCCAGCATTTT.

The chain combines TRBV6-5 with TRBJ2-5; possible D gene TRBD2, 6 bases. This CDR3 is built from 14 residues. Per germline, CDR1 MNHEY and CDR2 SVGAGI. Between the trimmed V and J ends, which lost 2 bases and 5 bases, there was a span of 12 bases. The CDR3 DNA sequence: TGTGCCAGCAGTTACAGGGTGGAGGGGGAGACCCAGTACTTC. Protein: CASSYRVEGETQYF.

This clonotype was detected a few times. V usage is TRBV15 and J usage is TRBJ2-3; no clear D. CDR1 is LNHNV, CDR2 YYDKDF, per germline (reference sequence). Deletions cut 9 bases from V and 0 bases from J, with 10 bases between. The CDR3 spans 13 residues. The CDR3 nucleotides read TGTGCCACGCAGGCCTCGAGCACAGATACGCAGTATTTT. It codes for CATQASSTDTQYF.

This clonotype has just a few counts. This chain joins TRBV4-3 and TRBJ1-5; D is undetermined. V lost 1 base and J lost 7, with 8 bases in between. Germline-derived CDR1 and CDR2 are LGHNA and YSLEER. This CDR3 contains 13 residues. The DNA for the CDR3 is TGCGCCAGCAGCCAAGCCCCCCGACAGCCCCAGCATTTT. The encoded protein is CASSQAPRQPQHF.

The genes are TRBV9 and TRBJ2-3; D remains unclear. Per the germline V gene, CDR1 is SGDLS and CDR2 is YYNGEE. Trimming pared 4 bases from V and 2 bases from J, leaving 14 bases between. CDR3 length: 15 residues. The CDR3 DNA is TGTGCCAGCAGCCCACGAGGTCTCTCCACAGATACGCAGTATTTT. Translating it yields CASSPRGLSTDTQYF.

The chain links TRBV9 to TRBJ2-2; 7 bases align to TRBD1. The CDR3 runs to 17 residues. CDR1 and CDR2 from the germline V gene are SGDLS and YYNGEE. V lost 0 bases, J lost 7 bases, and 12 bases stayed unmatched. The CDR3 sequence is CASSVATPGTASGELFF. As DNA, the CDR3 is TGTGCCAGCAGCGTAGCTACACCGGGGACAGCGAGCGGGGAGCTGTTTTTT.

This clonotype was seen many times. The chain is built from TRBV7-9 and TRBJ2-5; D may be TRBD2 (6 bases). The CDR3 is made up of 13 amino acids. CDR1 is SEHNR, CDR2 FQNEAQ, per germline (reference sequence). Deletions cut 5 bases from V and 10 bases from J, with 17 bases between. The DNA for the CDR3 is TGTGCCAGCAGCCCGGGACTCCCGGGGCTCCAGTACTTC. This codes for CASSPGLPGLQYF.

This clonotype showed up just once. The CDR3 is CASSQGGLGFMNEQFF. Written as DNA, the CDR3 is TGCGCCAGCAGCCAAGGGGGCTTGGGGTTCATGAATGAGCAGTTCTTC. The J gene is TRBJ2-1, the V gene TRBV4-3; tentatively, D is TRBD1 (5 bases). V lost 1 base and J 7 bases, leaving 17 bases between the germline ends. CDR1 LGHNA and CDR2 YSLEER come from the germline V gene. CDR3 length: 16 residues.

V and J are TRBV28 and TRBJ2-1, with D perhaps assigned TRBD1 or TRBD2 (5 bases each). V was cut by 5 bases and J by 8 bases, with 19 bases left in between. The CDR3 loop spans 15 amino acids. The V gene's germline CDR1 is MDHEN and CDR2 SYDVKM. CDR3 protein: CASSQSGPKGDEQFF. CDR3 DNA: TGTGCCAGCAGTCAATCGGGACCGAAAGGGGATGAGCAGTTCTTC.

The table lists this clonotype with a few counts. The gene calls are TRBV6-5 and TRBJ1-1; 10 nucleotides line up with TRBD1. Germline CDR1 is MNHEY and CDR2 is SVGAGI. The CDR3 has 12 amino acids. V gave up 9 bases and J gave up 10 bases; unmatched junction bases: 8. CDR3 nucleotides: TGTGCCAGTGGGACAGGGGAGCGTGGAGCTTTCTTT. Its protein product is CASGTGERGAFF.

V is TRBV27 and J is TRBJ2-1, with TRBD2 matching 8 bases. Germline CDR1 is MNHEY and CDR2 is SMNVEV (reference sequence). V lost 3 bases and J lost 8; bases outside the gene matches: 9. The CDR3 runs to 15 residues. The DNA for the CDR3 is TGTGCCAGCAGTTTCCGCGGGGGGTTCAGGCATGAGCAGTTCTTC. Translating gives CASSFRGGFRHEQFF.

The chain carries TRBV6-4 and TRBJ2-1; 10 bases line up with TRBD2. Trimming removed 2 bases from V and 4 bases from J; junction bases left unmatched: 5. Germline V gene lookup returns CDR1 MRHNA and CDR2 SNTAGT. CDR3 length: 16 amino acids. In nucleotides, the CDR3 is TGTGCCAGCAGTGACACCCTAGCGGGGGATTACAATGAGCAGTTCTTC. Amino acid sequence: CASSDTLAGDYNEQFF.

The sample holds many counts of this clonotype. V gene TRBV29-1 combines with J gene TRBJ1-2; 10 nucleotides agree with TRBD1. CDR3 size: 12 residues. Unmatched junction bases numbered 1, after V lost 6 bases and J lost 3 bases. The germline gives CDR1 SQVTM, CDR2 ANQGSEA. The chain's CDR3 is CSVGTGDYGYTF. In DNA form, the CDR3 reads TGCAGCGTCGGGACAGGGGACTATGGCTACACCTTC.

This chain links TRBV7-9 with TRBJ2-3; either TRBD1 or TRBD2 may fit D (5 bases each). V was cut by 6 bases and J by 4 bases, with 14 bases left in between. The CDR3 spans 14 residues. CDR1 and CDR2 from the germline V gene are SEHNR and FQNEAQ (reference sequence). CDR3 nucleotide sequence: TGTGCCAGCAGAGGGACCCGCGGACCAGATACGCAGTATTTT. It is translated as CASRGTRGPDTQYF.

The J gene is TRBJ2-7, the V gene TRBV7-2; D is uncertain. This CDR3 contains 12 residues. V gave up 4 bases and J gave up 7 bases, with 11 bases separating them. Germline assignment: CDR1 SGHTA and CDR2 FQGNSA. The CDR3 sequence: CASSSLSLEQYF. DNA of the CDR3: TGTGCCAGCAGCTCACTCAGTTTAGAGCAGTACTTC.

This chain connects TRBV9 to TRBJ1-6; 7 bases map to TRBD1. The CDR3 sequence is 14 residues long. Trimming cost V 4 bases and J 10 bases; bases outside gene matches: 8. Germline-derived CDR1 and CDR2 are SGDLS and YYNGEE. The CDR3 DNA follows: TGTGCCAGCAGCAAGACAGGGCCTGGGTCACCCCTCCACTTT. Translated, it gives CASSKTGPGSPLHF.

This chain connects TRBV11-2 to TRBJ2-3, with D possibly TRBD2 on 6 matching bases. Trimming left V 8 bases short and J 0 bases short, with 27 bases between. This CDR3 contains 19 residues. CDR1 and CDR2 from the germline V gene are SGHAT and FQNNGV. For the CDR3, the DNA is TGTGCCAGCCGTGGTTTTCAACAGCGGGTTGGTATTAGCACAGATACGCAGTATTTT. Its translation is CASRGFQQRVGISTDTQYF.